What follows are 5 T cell receptor beta chains derived from one specimen sequenced in a study of glioma-infiltrating T cells after dendritic cell vaccination. Profiled with immunoSEQ multiplex PCR; TCRdb holds only in-frame clones, not every one. The sample shows more than 30,000 clones, 85% to 95% of them seen only once. The source was blood, collected before dendritic cell vaccination. The origin of the receptors is a human donor with glioblastoma.

This chain links TRBV27 with TRBJ1-2; D is perhaps TRBD1 (5 bases). V was shortened by 9 bases and J by 1 base, with 12 bases between the two germline ends. The CDR3 covers 13 residues. Germline CDR1 and CDR2: MNHEY and SMNVEV (reference sequence). The CDR3 bases are TGTGCCAGTAGAATAGGGGTTAACTATGGCTACACCTTC. Residues: CASRIGVNYGYTF.

The chain recombines TRBV10-3 with TRBJ2-7; 7 bases map to TRBD1. CDR1 ENHRY and CDR2 SYGVKD come from the germline V gene. The CDR3 is 16 amino acids. V was pared by 0 bases and J by 4 bases, with 9 bases of the junction left unmatched. The CDR3 here is CAISESQDRLRYEQYF. CDR3 bases: TGTGCCATCAGTGAGTCCCAGGACAGGTTAAGGTACGAGCAGTACTTC.

The rearrangement links TRBV7-9 to TRBJ2-3, with D maybe TRBD2 (6 bases). Germline V gene lookup returns CDR1 SEHNR and CDR2 FQNEAQ (reference sequence). This CDR3 has 14 amino acids. Trimming stripped 1 base from V and 4 bases from J, with 9 bases between. DNA of the CDR3: TGTGCCAGCAGCTTAGGGCTAGCGTCAGATACGCAGTATTTT. Translation: CASSLGLASDTQYF.

The V call is TRBV30, the J call TRBJ2-1; 10 bases are a match to TRBD2. The germline V gene has CDR1 GTSNPN and CDR2 SVGIG (reference sequence). After removal of 3 bases from V and 7 bases from J, the junction contained 3 bases not matched to a gene. The CDR3 length is 13 residues. CDR3 amino acids: CAWRLAGRNEQFF. The CDR3 DNA reads as TGTGCCTGGAGACTAGCGGGAAGGAATGAGCAGTTCTTC.

Here the CDR3 reads CASSEARGATNEKLFF. The CDR3 DNA is TGTGCCAGCAGTGAGGCCCGAGGTGCAACTAATGAAAAACTGTTTTTT. The chain combines TRBV6-1 with TRBJ1-4; no clear D gene. V was cut by 3 bases and J by 0 bases, with 11 bases left in between. This CDR3 has 16 amino acids. Germline values: CDR1 MNHNS, CDR2 SASEGT.